A selection of T cell receptor beta chains follows, all from one sample in a study of T-cell memory formation after mild COVID-19. TCRdb fed the 5' RACE reads into MiXCR, producing one record per CDR3 protein. The profile shows 550,000 to 600,000 distinct CDR3 sequences, approximately 15% of them singletons. The sequenced sample consisted of PBMCs or a T cell subset sorted from them (not recorded which). These receptors all come from an adult woman who had mild COVID-19 (a few samples of this study predate the infection). Cell type and time point are not known. CDR3s include the opening cysteine and the closing phenylalanine or tryptophan. A D gene is named only where the DNA matches it firmly. Expanded clones are given a class, and other clones once, few, many or no size at all.

v_call,j_call,clone_size,d_call,cdr3_aa,cdr3_nt
TRBV18,TRBJ2-5,many,.,CASSPRRASETQYF,TGTGCCAGCTCTCCCCGACGGGCGTCCGAGACCCAGTACTTC
TRBV9,TRBJ2-5,.,.,CASSPTPYQETQYF,TGTGCCAGCAGCCCAACTCCATACCAAGAGACCCAGTACTTC
TRBV11-1,TRBJ1-3,.,.,CASSLVISSGNTIYF,TGTGCCAGCAGCTTGGTCATCTCCTCTGGAAACACCATATATTTT
TRBV4-1,TRBJ2-7,few,.,CASSQDYLEREQYF,TGCGCCAGCAGCCAAGATTACCTGGAGCGCGAGCAGTACTTC
TRBV4-2,TRBJ2-5,few,.,CASSQDDKGETQYF,TGTGCCAGCAGCCAAGATGATAAAGGCGAGACCCAGTACTTC
TRBV7-6,TRBJ2-7,.,TRBD1,CASSLLQPRTGESYEQYF,TGTGCCAGCAGTCTACTCCAGCCTCGGACAGGGGAATCCTACGAGCAGTACTTC
TRBV20-1,TRBJ2-3,.,.,CSARVGVGGASTDTQYF,TGCAGTGCTAGAGTCGGAGTAGGGGGGGCCTCGACAGATACGCAGTATTTT
TRBV24-1,TRBJ2-1,many,TRBD2,CATSDPGTSGRNRNEQFF,TGTGCCACCAGTGATCCCGGGACTAGCGGGAGGAATCGAAATGAGCAGTTCTTC
TRBV7-3,TRBJ2-1,.,.,CASSRTRGGNEQFF,TGTGCCAGCAGCCGAACCAGGGGAGGCAATGAGCAGTTCTTC
TRBV19,TRBJ2-3,few,TRBD2,CASSVIAGGTDTQYF,TGTGCCAGTAGTGTAATCGCGGGAGGGACAGATACGCAGTATTTT
TRBV2,TRBJ2-3,many,.,CASSGSGTLGTQYF,TGTGCCAGCAGTGGGTCGGGAACCTTGGGTACGCAGTATTTT
TRBV11-2,TRBJ2-3,.,.,CASSFIANTDTQYF,TGTGCCAGCAGCTTCATCGCCAACACAGATACGCAGTATTTT
TRBV7-8,TRBJ2-5,.,TRBD1,CASSSTRGTEETQYF,TGTGCCAGCAGCTCCACCCGTGGGACAGAAGAGACCCAGTACTTC
TRBV14,TRBJ2-1,.,.,CASSHIQVRNEQFF,TGTGCCAGCAGCCACATACAGGTCCGGAATGAGCAGTTCTTC
TRBV12-3/TRBV12-4,TRBJ2-5,.,TRBD2,CASSSGTSSIQETQYF,TGTGCCAGCAGCTCCGGGACTAGCAGTATCCAAGAGACCCAGTACTTC
TRBV4-1,TRBJ2-3,.,.,CASSQEGGGFWDTQYF,TGCGCCAGCAGCCAAGAAGGAGGGGGCTTTTGGGATACGCAGTATTTT
TRBV5-4,TRBJ2-3,.,.,CASSLPGGLGNTQYF,TGTGCCAGCAGCTTGCCGGGGGGCCTGGGGAATACGCAGTATTTT
TRBV6-2/TRBV6-3,TRBJ2-5,few,.,CASRYRDTLQETQYF,TGTGCCAGCAGATACCGGGACACCCTCCAAGAGACCCAGTACTTC
TRBV19,TRBJ1-1,.,.,CASIEGSTEAFF,TGTGCCAGTATTGAGGGTTCCACTGAAGCTTTCTTT
TRBV24-1,TRBJ2-1,.,.,CATSPGGGYNEQFF,TGTGCCACCAGTCCGGGGGGCGGGTACAATGAGCAGTTCTTC
TRBV12-3/TRBV12-4,TRBJ1-2,.,.,CASSWGTRGKRILLYGYTF,TGTGCCAGCAGTTGGGGGACGAGGGGGAAGCGGATTTTGTTGTACGGCTACACCTTC
TRBV7-2,TRBJ1-2,.,.,CASSLSRGLNVRNYGYTF,TGTGCCAGCAGCTTAAGTCGAGGGCTGAATGTTAGGAACTATGGCTACACCTTC
TRBV5-1,TRBJ2-7,few,TRBD1,CASSLGQGVQGEQYF,TGCGCCAGCAGCTTGGGACAGGGGGTCCAAGGCGAGCAGTACTTC
TRBV4-2,TRBJ2-7,.,TRBD2,CASSQDRLASVDEQYF,TGTGCCAGCAGCCAAGATCGACTAGCATCGGTGGACGAGCAGTACTTC
TRBV5-1,TRBJ1-3,.,.,CASSLWGTDSPISGNTIYF,TGCGCCAGCAGTCTGTGGGGGACGGACAGCCCTATCTCTGGAAACACCATATATTTT
TRBV7-9,TRBJ2-5,many,.,CASSPPRGEGDETQYF,TGTGCCAGCAGCCCCCCGAGGGGAGAGGGAGATGAGACCCAGTACTTC
TRBV19,TRBJ1-1,few,.,CASTPREGTEAFF,TGTGCCAGTACGCCCAGGGAGGGCACTGAAGCTTTCTTT
TRBV7-9,TRBJ2-5,.,TRBD2,CASIQGGLAGGREETQYF,TGTGCCAGCATCCAGGGAGGGCTAGCGGGAGGAAGAGAAGAGACCCAGTACTTC
TRBV7-8,TRBJ1-5,few,.,CASSPPMQPQHF,TGTGCCAGCAGCCCGCCGATGCAGCCCCAGCATTTT
TRBV18,TRBJ1-2,few,.,CASSPSTGGRQDGYTF,TGTGCCAGCTCACCTAGTACTGGGGGACGGCAGGATGGCTACACCTTC
TRBV5-1,TRBJ2-1,few,TRBD2,CASSRETSGSTYNEQFF,TGCGCCAGCAGCCGGGAGACTAGCGGGAGTACCTACAATGAGCAGTTCTTC
TRBV7-2,TRBJ2-1,.,.,CASSLYGFGSYNEQFF,TGTGCCAGCAGCTTATATGGCTTCGGCTCCTACAATGAGCAGTTCTTC
TRBV7-3,TRBJ2-1,few,.,CASSLGYTSSYNEQFF,TGTGCCAGCAGCTTAGGATACACGAGCTCCTACAATGAGCAGTTCTTC
TRBV6-2/TRBV6-3,TRBJ2-7,.,TRBD2,CASSYSGSPTYEQYF,TGTGCCAGCAGCTATAGCGGGAGCCCAACCTACGAGCAGTACTTC
TRBV4-1,TRBJ1-2,.,.,CASSQGAQGGGYTF,TGCGCCAGCAGCCAAGGGGCCCAGGGAGGTGGCTACACCTTC